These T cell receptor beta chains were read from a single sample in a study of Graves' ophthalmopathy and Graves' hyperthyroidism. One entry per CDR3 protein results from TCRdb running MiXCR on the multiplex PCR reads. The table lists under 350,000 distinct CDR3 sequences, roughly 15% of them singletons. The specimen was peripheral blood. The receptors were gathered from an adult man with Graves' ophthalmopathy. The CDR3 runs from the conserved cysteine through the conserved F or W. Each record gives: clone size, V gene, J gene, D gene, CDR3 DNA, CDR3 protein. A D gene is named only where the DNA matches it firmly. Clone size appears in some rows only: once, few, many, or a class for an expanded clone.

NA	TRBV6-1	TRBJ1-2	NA	TGTGCCAGCAGTGAGAAACCCGACACCTATGGCTACACCTTC	CASSEKPDTYGYTF
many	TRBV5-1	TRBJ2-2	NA	TGCGCCAGCAGCTTGAGAGGGCTGGGCACCGGGGAGCTGTTTTTT	CASSLRGLGTGELFF
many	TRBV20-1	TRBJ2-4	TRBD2	TGCAGGTCCCAAAGGGCGGGAGCCCAAAACATTCAGTACTTC	CRSQRAGAQNIQYF
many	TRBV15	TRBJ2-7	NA	TGTGCCACCATGCTAAGGGCCTCCTACGAGCAGTACTTC	CATMLRASYEQYF
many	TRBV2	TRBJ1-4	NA	TGTGCCAGCAGTAGTAACGCTAATGAAAAACTGTTTTTT	CASSSNANEKLFF
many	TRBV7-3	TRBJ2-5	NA	TGTGCCAGCAGCTTAACGGGCGATTTGTACCAAGAGACCCAGTACTTC	CASSLTGDLYQETQYF
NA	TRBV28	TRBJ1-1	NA	TGTGCCAGCAGCCAAGATCGTCAGCTCACCGGGGCTTTCTTT	CASSQDRQLTGAFF
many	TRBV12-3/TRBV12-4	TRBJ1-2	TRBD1	TGTGCCAGCAGTAGACAGGGGGCTAACTATGGCTACACCTTC	CASSRQGANYGYTF
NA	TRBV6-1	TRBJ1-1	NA	TGTGCCAGCAACCGGTCGTGGAACACTGAAGCTTTCTTT	CASNRSWNTEAFF
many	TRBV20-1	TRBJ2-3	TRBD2	TGCAGTGCCCGTCGGACTAGCGGGGGAGGGGCAGATACGCAGTATTTT	CSARRTSGGGADTQYF
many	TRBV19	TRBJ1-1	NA	TGTGCCAGTAACATTCGGGAGAACACTGAAGCTTTCTTT	CASNIRENTEAFF
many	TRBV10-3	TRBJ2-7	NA	TGTGCCATCAGTGGGGGGCCCTACGAGCAGTACTTC	CAISGGPYEQYF
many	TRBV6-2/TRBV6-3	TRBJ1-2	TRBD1	TGTGCCAGCAGTTCCGACAGGGACAGGCTTATCGGTACCTATGGCTACACCTTC	CASSSDRDRLIGTYGYTF
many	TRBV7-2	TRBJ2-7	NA	TGTGCCAGCAGCTACTATAGCGGACAAGACTACGAGCAGTACTTC	CASSYYSGQDYEQYF
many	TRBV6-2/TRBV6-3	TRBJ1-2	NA	TGTGCCAGCAGCACGGGCTACACCTTC	CASSTGYTF
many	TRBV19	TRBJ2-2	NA	TGTGCCAGTAGGGGAAACAGCCACACCGGGGAGCTGTTTTTT	CASRGNSHTGELFF
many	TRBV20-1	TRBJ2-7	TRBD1	TGCAGTGCACGGACAGGGAACACCTACGAGCAGTACTTC	CSARTGNTYEQYF
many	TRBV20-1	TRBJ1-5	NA	TGCAGTGCTAGAGATCCGACCGGCGGGGGAGGATTAATCAATCAGCCCCAGCATTTT	CSARDPTGGGGLINQPQHF
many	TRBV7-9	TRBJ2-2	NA	TGTGCCAGCAGCGCGTCGGGTGGCGACAGCACCGGGGAGCTGTTTTTT	CASSASGGDSTGELFF
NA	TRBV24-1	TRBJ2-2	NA	TGTGCCACCGGACGGGACCCCTGGGCCGGGGAGCTGTTTTTT	CATGRDPWAGELFF
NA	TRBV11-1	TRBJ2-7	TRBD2	TGTGCCAGCAGCTTCCCAAAACCGGGACTAGCGGGAGTTCACGAGCAGTACTTC	CASSFPKPGLAGVHEQYF
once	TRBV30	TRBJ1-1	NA	TGTGCCTGGAGTGTGGGTATAATGAACACTGAAGCTTTCTTT	CAWSVGIMNTEAFF
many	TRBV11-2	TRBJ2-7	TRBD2	TGTGCCAGCAGCTTAGGTTATCGCGGGGGACCCTACGAGCAGTACTTC	CASSLGYRGGPYEQYF
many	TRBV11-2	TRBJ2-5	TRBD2	TGTGCCAGCAGCTTGCGGGGGACGTCCCAAGAGACCCAGTACTTC	CASSLRGTSQETQYF
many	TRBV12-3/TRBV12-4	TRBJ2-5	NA	TGTGCCAGCAGTTTGACTATCCAAGAGACCCAGTACTTC	CASSLTIQETQYF
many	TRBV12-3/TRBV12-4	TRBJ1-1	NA	TGTGCCAGCAGCTTTTGGGAGAAGGGGGGCACTGAAGCTTTCTTT	CASSFWEKGGTEAFF
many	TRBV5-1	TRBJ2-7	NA	TGCGCCAGCAGCATCATCCAGCCTTCCTACGAGCAGTACTTC	CASSIIQPSYEQYF
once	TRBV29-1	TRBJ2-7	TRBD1	TGCAGCTACCGGGACAGGGGGGTCTACGAGCAGTACTTC	CSYRDRGVYEQYF
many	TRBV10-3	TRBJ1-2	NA	TGTGCCATCAGCCCCGTACCAGACTATGATGGCTACACCTTC	CAISPVPDYDGYTF
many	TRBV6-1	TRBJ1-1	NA	TGTGCCAGCAGTGCCGCAGCCTTGGGGATAACTGAAGCTTTCTTT	CASSAAALGITEAFF
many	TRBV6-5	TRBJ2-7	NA	TGTGCCAGCAGTTTTCGCCCGGGACATTCCTACGAGCAGTACTTC	CASSFRPGHSYEQYF
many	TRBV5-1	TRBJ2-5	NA	TGCGCCAGCAGCGTCAATGTACAAGAGACCCAGTACTTC	CASSVNVQETQYF
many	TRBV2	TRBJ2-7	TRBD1	TGTGCCAGCAGACTGACAGGGGCATCCTACGAGCAGTACTTC	CASRLTGASYEQYF
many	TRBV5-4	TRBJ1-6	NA	TGTGCCAGCAGCTTGGTCCAGGAGTCTTCACCCCTCCACTTT	CASSLVQESSPLHF
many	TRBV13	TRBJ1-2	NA	TGTGCCAGCAGCTTGGGACGGACCCGGGGCTACACCTTC	CASSLGRTRGYTF
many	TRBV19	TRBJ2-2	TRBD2	TGTGCCAGTAGTCCACCCTGGCGGGGGAGCACCGGGGAGCTGTTTTTT	CASSPPWRGSTGELFF
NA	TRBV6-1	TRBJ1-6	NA	TGTGCCAGCAGTCAAACCGCAGGTTCTAATTCACCCCTCCACTTT	CASSQTAGSNSPLHF
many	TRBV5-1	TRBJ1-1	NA	TGCGCCAGCACCCCACAGGGGAACACTGAAGCTTTCTTT	CASTPQGNTEAFF